Following are 32 T cell receptor beta chains from one sample sequenced in a study of shared clonotypes between healthy human individuals. The data were produced by immunoSEQ multiplex PCR, yet TCRdb's version contains in-frame clones alone and is incomplete. The data contain 2 million to 2.5 million clones, 90% to 97% of them singletons. Sequencing was carried out using naive CD4+ T cells sorted from blood. Stated subset: CD45RA+ positively selected. The receptors here all came from a man between 18 and 35 years old in good health.

This chain links TRBV28 with TRBJ2-3; 8 bases agree with TRBD2. This CDR3 region has 16 residues. Germline V gene data show CDR1 as MDHEN and CDR2 as SYDVKM. V was clipped by 5 bases and J by 1 base; unmatched bases: 8. The CDR3 DNA sequence: TGTGCCAGCAGTCCCCTCAGAGCGGGGGGCACAGATACGCAGTATTTT. This codes for CASSPLRAGGTDTQYF. The variable domain in full, completed from reference TRBV28 and TRBJ2-3, reads DVKVTQSSRYLVKRTGEKVFLECVQDMDHENMFWYRQDPGLGLRLIYFSYDVKMKEKGDIPEGYSVSREKKERFSLILESASTNQTSMYLCASSPLRAGGTDTQYFGPGTRLTVL.

The chain recombines TRBV2 with TRBJ1-4; D unclear. This CDR3 has 15 residues. Trimming shortened V by 3 bases and J by 14 bases, and 22 bases separated the two germline ends. Per the germline V gene, CDR1 is SNHLY and CDR2 is FYNNEI. CDR3 DNA sequence: TGTGCCAGCAGTGAGAATCGGGTGGGCTTAAGTCAGCTGTTTTTT. Residues: CASSENRVGLSQLFF.

V and J are TRBV28 and TRBJ2-3; D is ambiguous. The germline gives CDR1 MDHEN, CDR2 SYDVKM. Trimming cost V 2 bases and J 4 bases, with 13 bases left between them. This CDR3 contains 15 residues. The CDR3 protein is CASSLPTRPADTQYF. CDR3 sequence (DNA): TGTGCCAGCAGTTTACCGACAAGACCGGCAGATACGCAGTATTTT. Full variable domain (outside the CDR3, taken from reference TRBV28 and TRBJ2-3): DVKVTQSSRYLVKRTGEKVFLECVQDMDHENMFWYRQDPGLGLRLIYFSYDVKMKEKGDIPEGYSVSREKKERFSLILESASTNQTSMYLCASSLPTRPADTQYFGPGTRLTVL.

The CDR3 coding sequence is TGTGCCAGCAGCTCGCGACAGCCCCAAGAGACCCAGTACTTC. It encodes CASSSRQPQETQYF. The rearrangement joins TRBV5-6 to TRBJ2-5; D is perhaps TRBD1 (5 bases). Germline V gives CDR1 SGHDT, CDR2 YYEEEE. V dropped 3 bases and J dropped 1 base, with 10 bases sitting between them. This CDR3 spans 14 amino acids.

This chain connects TRBV19 to TRBJ2-1; TRBD2 matches 14 bases. The V gene's germline CDR1 is LNHDA and CDR2 SQIVND (reference sequence). This CDR3 is 16 amino acids long. V shed 1 base and J 4 bases; nucleotides not matched to a gene: 0. The CDR3 DNA sequence: TGTGCCAGTAGTATAGGACTAGCGGGAGGGTACAATGAGCAGTTCTTC. This sequence encodes CASSIGLAGGYNEQFF.

The rearrangement joins TRBV11-2 to TRBJ1-5; 7 bases are a match to TRBD1. The trim removed 3 bases at V and 4 bases at J, leaving 3 bases unmatched. The CDR3 contains 14 residues. CDR1 is SGHAT and CDR2 is FQNNGV in the germline V gene. CDR3 nucleotide sequence: TGTGCCAGCAGCTTTCGGGACAGAAATCAGCCCCAGCATTTT. Protein product: CASSFRDRNQPQHF.

To note about this clone: At one end the junction does not follow the germline gene, possibly because of a read error. This chain connects TRBV15 to TRBJ2-2; 13 positions agree with TRBD2. Germline V lookup: CDR1 LNHNV, CDR2 YYDKDF (reference sequence). The CDR3 length is 14 residues. CDR3 coding DNA: TGTGCCACCAGCAGCGGGGGGACTAGCGGGACGAATCTTTTT. It yields the protein CATSSGGTSGTNLF.

The rearrangement links TRBV7-9 to TRBJ2-2, with D unclear. Germline loops: CDR1 SEHNR, CDR2 FQNEAQ (reference sequence). The V and J ends lost 4 bases and 6 bases respectively, with 3 bases between them. The CDR3 loop spans 11 amino acids. The CDR3 here is CASSSSGELFF. CDR3 nucleotides: TGTGCCAGCAGCTCTTCCGGGGAGCTGTTTTTT.

This chain connects TRBV7-9 to TRBJ2-3, with 7 bases lining up with TRBD1. V was clipped by 6 bases and J by 0 bases; unmatched bases: 18. Germline CDR1 and CDR2: SEHNR and FQNEAQ (reference sequence). The CDR3 extends over 19 amino acids. The CDR3 nucleotides are TGTGCCAGCAGGAGTAACCCCCCCCGACAGGGAGTGAGCACAGATACGCAGTATTTT. It yields the protein CASRSNPPRQGVSTDTQYF.

V and J are TRBV30 and TRBJ2-2; 7 bases agree with TRBD1. The germline gives CDR1 GTSNPN, CDR2 SVGIG (reference sequence). CDR3 length: 14 residues. Trimming at V came to 2 bases and at J to 3 bases, leaving 3 bases not matched to a gene. This CDR3 reads CAWSKGADTGELFF. The CDR3 DNA reads as TGTGCCTGGAGTAAGGGGGCCGACACCGGGGAGCTGTTTTTT.

Notes on this clone: Within the sample, other DNA sequences also encode this same CDR3. The chain recombines TRBV5-4 with TRBJ1-4; 7 positions match TRBD1. The ends lost 4 bases at V and 2 bases at J; junction bases unmatched: 2. The CDR3 covers 14 residues. Germline V lookup: CDR1 SGHNT, CDR2 YYREEE (reference sequence). The CDR3 sequence: CASSATGTNEKLFF. The CDR3 nucleotides are TGTGCCAGCAGCGCGACAGGGACTAATGAAAAACTGTTTTTT.

A remark on this clone: One end of the junction varies from germline; a read error may be responsible. DNA for the CDR3: TGTGCCAGCAGTGAATTATCGGGACAGGGGGCGAGCTTT. Residues: CASSELSGQGASF. The chain employs TRBV6-1 and TRBJ1-3, with TRBD1 matching over 12 bases. The germline gives CDR1 MNHNS, CDR2 SASEGT. This CDR3 is built from 13 residues.

Note on this clone: Other nucleotide sequences from this sample produce the same CDR3. CDR3 coding DNA: TGCGCCAGCAGCGCTAACCAAGAGACCCAGTACTTC. This encodes CASSANQETQYF. V usage is TRBV5-1 and J usage is TRBJ2-5, with unresolved D. Germline values: CDR1 SGHRS, CDR2 YFSETQ. The germline V and J ends were trimmed by 4 bases and 0 bases, with 4 bases remaining between them. The CDR3 covers 12 residues.

This clone showed up just once. V usage is TRBV5-1 and J usage is TRBJ1-6; the D is unclear. V was clipped by 0 bases and J by 2 bases, with 6 bases between them. Germline values: CDR1 SGHRS, CDR2 YFSETQ. The CDR3 is made up of 15 amino acids. CDR3 bases: TGCGCCAGCAGCTTGGTTGCAGCCTATAATTCACCCCTCCACTTT. This sequence encodes CASSLVAAYNSPLHF.

The CDR3 sequence is CASSRQGDTQYF. The DNA of the CDR3 is TGTGCCAGTAGTAGACAAGGAGATACGCAGTATTTT. The chain carries TRBV19 and TRBJ2-3, with D unresolved. Trimming removed 4 bases from V and 5 bases from J, with 7 bases in between. CDR1 LNHDA and CDR2 SQIVND come from the germline V gene (reference sequence). This CDR3 has 12 residues.

J is TRBJ2-2 and V is TRBV6-5, with D perhaps TRBD1 (6 bases). Germline CDR1 is MNHEY and CDR2 is SVGAGI. The CDR3 runs 15 residues. V lost 6 bases to trimming and J lost 4 bases, with 15 bases between them. The DNA for the CDR3 is TGTGCCAGCAGACCCCCAGGGGCCCCCACCGGGGAGCTGTTTTTT. Translating gives CASRPPGAPTGELFF.

To note about this clone: The sample holds other DNA sequences that translate to the same CDR3. The J gene is TRBJ2-7, the V gene TRBV2; D not resolved. V was cut by 6 bases and J by 4 bases, with 7 bases left in between. The CDR3 has 11 amino acids. CDR1 and CDR2 from the germline V gene are SNHLY and FYNNEI. The CDR3 DNA reads as TGTGCCAGCAGAGAGGAGTACGAGCAGTACTTC. Residues: CASREEYEQYF. Together with reference TRBV2 and TRBJ2-7, the CDR3 gives the full variable domain: EPEVTQTPSHQVTQMGQEVILRCVPISNHLYFYWYRQILGQKVEFLVSFYNNEISEKSEIFDDQFSVERPDGSNFTLKIRSTKLEDSAMYFCASREEYEQYFGPGTRLTVT.

V is TRBV5-1 and J is TRBJ1-2, with TRBD1 matching 8 bases. This CDR3 has 13 amino acids. Germline values: CDR1 SGHRS, CDR2 YFSETQ. V trimming: 4 bases; J trimming: 6 bases; junction bases outside the gene matches: 5. CDR3 loop: CASSPDRVNGYTF. The CDR3 DNA follows: TGCGCCAGCAGCCCGGACAGGGTCAATGGCTACACCTTC.

The table lists this clone with a few counts. This chain links TRBV25-1 with TRBJ2-3; possible D gene TRBD1, 6 bases. Germline V CDR1 and CDR2: MGHDK, SYGVNS. The V end lost 2 bases, the J end lost 2 bases, and 8 bases lay between the germline ends. This CDR3 has 14 residues. CDR3 in amino acids: CASSEGTPTDTQYF. The CDR3 coding sequence is TGTGCCAGCAGTGAAGGGACACCCACAGATACGCAGTATTTT.

This clone has just a few counts. The chain couples TRBV6-6 to TRBJ1-4; TRBD1 aligns across 7 bases. The length of the CDR3 is 15 residues. V shed 5 bases and J 4 bases; nucleotides not matched to a gene: 7. The germline CDR1 and CDR2 sequences are MNHNY and SVGAGI (reference sequence). The CDR3 region has the DNA TGTGCCAGCAGTGCCGGACAGGCCGGTAATGAAAAACTGTTTTTT. Protein sequence: CASSAGQAGNEKLFF.

In its sample, this clone was seen once. The gene calls are TRBV18 and TRBJ2-3; 13 bases align to TRBD2. Germline CDR1 reads KGHSH; CDR2 reads LQKENI. J was trimmed by 0 bases and V by 1 base; bases with no gene match: 4. CDR3 length: 18 amino acids. CDR3 residues: CASSPRTSGSTSTDTQYF. CDR3 bases: TGTGCCAGCTCACCACGGACTAGCGGGAGTACTAGCACAGATACGCAGTATTTT.

The chain has TRBV10-3 and TRBJ2-7; 9 nucleotides line up with TRBD2. CDR3 length equals 14 residues. Trimming at V came to 5 bases and at J to 0 bases, leaving 2 bases not matched to a gene. Looked up from germline, CDR1 is ENHRY and CDR2 is SYGVKD. The CDR3 region has the DNA TGTGCCATCAGTATAGCGGGAGTCTCCTACGAGCAGTACTTC. Translation: CAISIAGVSYEQYF.

The V gene is TRBV29-1, the J gene TRBJ2-5, with TRBD1 as a possible D gene (5 bases). V gave up 3 bases and J gave up 4 bases, with 12 bases separating them. The germline V gene encodes CDR1 SQVTM and CDR2 ANQGSEA. The CDR3 runs 13 residues. The DNA for the CDR3 is TGCAGCGTTGATGGCAGGGATAGAGAGACCCAGTACTTC. Translation gives CSVDGRDRETQYF.

The J gene is TRBJ1-3, the V gene TRBV6-1; D uncertain. The CDR3 sequence is 13 residues long. V lost 8 bases and J lost 9, with 17 bases in between. The V gene's germline CDR1 is MNHNS and CDR2 SASEGT. This CDR3 reads CASLAPGATTIYF. As DNA, the CDR3 is TGTGCCAGCTTGGCCCCGGGAGCCACCACCATATATTTT.

This clone appeared once. The chain links TRBV5-1 to TRBJ2-1, with 8 bases matching TRBD2. Germline V gene data show CDR1 as SGHRS and CDR2 as YFSETQ. After removal of 3 bases from V and 3 bases from J, the junction contained 8 bases not matched to a gene. This CDR3 comprises 16 residues. The CDR3 here is CASSSSAGDIYNEQFF. The DNA for the CDR3 is TGCGCCAGCAGCTCATCAGCGGGAGACATCTACAATGAGCAGTTCTTC.

The V and J genes are TRBV4-3 and TRBJ2-2; the D is unclear. The germline gives CDR1 LGHNA, CDR2 YSLEER. The CDR3 covers 16 residues. Between the trimmed V and J ends, which lost 1 base and 1 base, there was a span of 10 bases. CDR3 bases: TGCGCCAGCAGCCAAGTTTACGGAGAGAACACCGGGGAGCTGTTTTTT. Translated, it gives CASSQVYGENTGELFF.

The gene calls are TRBV14 and TRBJ1-2, with D unresolved. V lost 0 bases and J lost 7, with 15 bases in between. The CDR3 length is 15 residues. The V gene's germline CDR1 is SGHDN and CDR2 FVKESK. The DNA of the CDR3 is TGTGCCAGCAGCCAAGAATTTGAATGGACGGCTGGCTACACCTTC. Encoded protein: CASSQEFEWTAGYTF.

This chain uses TRBV5-1 with TRBJ1-1; D unclear. The CDR3 totals 15 residues. V lost 1 base and J lost 1, with 11 bases in between. The V gene's germline CDR1 is SGHRS and CDR2 YFSETQ. The CDR3 coding sequence is TGCGCCAGCAGCTTGAGGGTGGAGCCGAACACTGAAGCTTTCTTT. Translating it yields CASSLRVEPNTEAFF.

V and J are TRBV10-3 and TRBJ1-2, with a tentative D call TRBD1 (5 bases). The CDR3 runs 18 residues. V was pared by 4 bases and J by 0 bases, with 21 bases between. Germline CDR1 reads ENHRY; CDR2 reads SYGVKD. CDR3 coding DNA: TGTGCCATCAGTGCGTATGCAGGGAGACAGACGCCTAACTATGGCTACACCTTC. It encodes CAISAYAGRQTPNYGYTF.

The rearrangement links TRBV28 to TRBJ1-5; a possible D gene is TRBD1 (6 bases). From germline, CDR1 is MDHEN and CDR2 SYDVKM. V was trimmed by 2 bases and J by 0 bases, leaving 20 bases between them. CDR3 length: 19 residues. DNA for the CDR3: TGTGCCAGCAGTTTACACCACACCTATGGACAGTATAGCAATCAGCCCCAGCATTTT. This codes for CASSLHHTYGQYSNQPQHF.

The CDR3 nucleotides are TGTGCCAGCAGCTTGGATGGCGTGGGGACCCAGTACTTC. Amino acid sequence: CASSLDGVGTQYF. The chain carries TRBV5-5 and TRBJ2-5; D not certain. V was clipped by 0 bases and J by 7 bases, with 10 bases between them. This CDR3 contains 13 residues. Per germline, CDR1 SGHKS and CDR2 YYEKEE (reference sequence).

The chain is built from TRBV5-1 and TRBJ1-4, with 7 bases identical to TRBD1. V lost 3 bases and J lost 8; bases outside the gene matches: 10. This CDR3 is 15 amino acids long. The germline gives CDR1 SGHRS, CDR2 YFSETQ. For the CDR3, the DNA is TGCGCCAGCAGCTCCCTAGGGACAGCAGGCGAAAAACTGTTTTTT. It encodes CASSSLGTAGEKLFF.